The present entry profiles one T cell receptor (beta chain) with its context. Through template switching, a universal primer site was introduced, and the cDNA contained unique molecular identifiers. TCRdb reanalysed the 5' RACE reads using MiXCR and keeps one entry per CDR3 protein. Of about 530,000 distinct CDR3 sequences in the sample, 20% to 25% were seen once. This entry belongs to a study of identical twins. These sequences were also reported in another study, on yellow fever vaccine responses in identical twins.

The specimen sequenced was CD4+ T cells sorted from blood. The TCR originated in a woman aged 18-35 years in good health.

CDR3 in amino acids: CSVEGDTDTQYF. CDR3 nucleotides: TGCAGCGTTGAAGGAGACACAGATACGCAGTATTTT. The rearrangement links TRBV29-1 to TRBJ2-3, with D unresolved. CDR1 SQVTM and CDR2 ANQGSEA come from the germline V gene. V gave up 1 base and J gave up 2 bases, with 4 bases separating them. The CDR3 loop spans 12 amino acids.